The 22 T cell receptor beta chains in this list originate from one sample, sequenced in a study of identical twins. MiXCR, applied by TCRdb to the 5' RACE reads, yields one record per CDR3 protein. The sample yields some 500,000 distinct CDR3 sequences, about 20% seen once. These data were likewise used in another study, on T cells expressing NK-cell markers.

The source material was CD4+ T cells sorted from blood. The receptors originated from a young woman in good health.

The CDR3: CASSLALGGGYYNEQFF. The CDR3 DNA is TGCGCCAGCAGCTTGGCGTTGGGCGGGGGATACTACAATGAGCAGTTCTTC. The chain recombines TRBV5-1 with TRBJ2-1; the match to TRBD2 covers 7 bases. Germline CDR1 SGHRS, CDR2 YFSETQ. The CDR3 spans 17 residues. Trimming removed 0 bases from V and 3 bases from J; junction bases left unmatched: 9.

The chain uses TRBV7-2 and TRBJ2-4; 13 bases map to TRBD2. Trimming at V came to 4 bases and at J to 9 bases, leaving 9 bases not matched to a gene. CDR1 is SGHTA and CDR2 is FQGNSA in the germline V gene. CDR3 size: 16 residues. The CDR3 DNA reads as TGTGCCAGCAGCTCCCGGACTAGCGGGAGATTAGGCATTCAGTACTTC. Translation: CASSSRTSGRLGIQYF.

The rearrangement uses TRBV6-1 and TRBJ2-4; tentative D call: TRBD1 (7 bases). This CDR3 comprises 17 residues. The V end was cut by 8 bases, the J end by 0 bases, with 20 bases between. Germline V gene sequence: CDR1 MNHNS, CDR2 SASEGT. As DNA, the CDR3 is TGTGCCAGCTTCCCGGGCAGGGGGGTTATAGCCAAAAACATTCAGTACTTC. It yields the protein CASFPGRGVIAKNIQYF.

This clonotype has a handful of counts. This chain connects TRBV29-1 to TRBJ2-5, with a weak D call TRBD2 (6 bases). The V and J ends lost 5 bases and 4 bases respectively, with 17 bases between them. This CDR3 spans 14 amino acids. The V gene's germline CDR1 is SQVTM and CDR2 ANQGSEA. The CDR3 region is CSVPAGGLRETQYF. As DNA, the CDR3 is TGCAGCGTTCCGGCCGGGGGACTCCGAGAGACCCAGTACTTC.

This clonotype was observed a handful of times. The chain couples TRBV3-1 to TRBJ2-7; the D is unclear. The CDR3 has 16 residues. Looked up from germline, CDR1 is LGHDT and CDR2 is YNNKEL (reference sequence). The V end lost 4 bases, the J end lost 4 bases, and 20 bases lay between the germline ends. The CDR3 spells CASSLLPPGRLYEQYF. Here the CDR3 DNA reads TGTGCCAGCAGCCTGCTCCCCCCTGGACGTCTTTACGAGCAGTACTTC.

This chain uses TRBV7-9 with TRBJ1-4; D is unresolved. CDR1 is SEHNR and CDR2 is FQNEAQ in the germline V gene (reference sequence). The CDR3 totals 14 residues. Trimming pared 1 base from V and 6 bases from J, leaving 9 bases between. CDR3 amino acids: CASSLGWRDEKLFF. DNA for the CDR3: TGTGCCAGCAGCTTAGGGTGGCGGGATGAAAAACTGTTTTTT.

In its sample, this clonotype was seen a few times. The chain has TRBV29-1 and TRBJ2-7, with D uncertain. The CDR3 covers 13 residues. Germline lookup yields CDR1 SQVTM and CDR2 ANQGSEA. Trimming removed 4 bases at V and 6 bases at J, with 16 bases between. This CDR3 reads CSVGSDPRAEQYF. CDR3 in DNA: TGCAGCGTTGGGTCTGACCCTAGGGCCGAGCAGTACTTC.

The rearrangement uses TRBV12-3 or TRBV12-4 and TRBJ2-7; TRBD1 or TRBD2 may be the D gene (6 bases each). Trimming removed 5 bases from V and 8 bases from J, with 13 bases in between. The CDR3 sequence is 12 residues long. CDR3: CASSRGGYQQYF. As DNA, the CDR3 is TGTGCCAGCAGTCGAGGGGGGTACCAGCAGTACTTC.

The rearrangement joins TRBV7-2 to TRBJ2-2; either TRBD1 or TRBD2 may fit D (5 bases each). V dropped 5 bases and J dropped 7 bases, with 20 bases sitting between them. The CDR3 has 16 amino acids. Germline CDR1 and CDR2: SGHTA and FQGNSA. The CDR3 sequence: CASSRNGALTSGELFF. CDR3 in DNA: TGTGCCAGCAGCCGAAACGGGGCCTTAACAAGCGGGGAGCTGTTTTTT.

The rearrangement uses TRBV2 and TRBJ2-3, with D maybe TRBD2 (5 bases). The V end lost 2 bases, the J end lost 4 bases, and 25 bases lay between the germline ends. This CDR3 contains 19 residues. Germline CDR1 and CDR2: SNHLY and FYNNEI. CDR3 loop: CASSEPPGGRTIDADTQYF. The CDR3, as DNA: TGTGCCAGCAGTGAACCCCCTGGAGGACGGACGATCGACGCAGATACGCAGTATTTT.

The V gene is TRBV7-2, the J gene TRBJ2-3; TRBD2 aligns across 7 bases. This CDR3 region has 16 residues. V trimming: 0 bases; J trimming: 1 base; junction bases outside the gene matches: 4. Germline V lookup: CDR1 SGHTA, CDR2 FQGNSA. CDR3 amino acids: CASSLARLAGTDTQYF. CDR3 bases: TGTGCCAGCAGCTTAGCCAGACTAGCAGGCACAGATACGCAGTATTTT. Full variable domain (remainder filled in from reference TRBV7-2 and TRBJ2-3): GAGVSQSPSNKVTEKGKDVELRCDPISGHTALYWYRQSLGQGLEFLIYFQGNSAPDKSGLPSDRFSAERTGGSVSTLTIQRTQQEDSAVYLCASSLARLAGTDTQYFGPGTRLTVL.

This clonotype occurred a few times. The V and J genes are TRBV7-9 and TRBJ2-2, with TRBD1 matching 8 bases. There are 15 residues in the CDR3. The germline V gene has CDR1 SEHNR and CDR2 FQNEAQ (reference sequence). V shed 5 bases and J 4 bases; nucleotides not matched to a gene: 6. For the CDR3, the DNA is TGTGCCAGCAGCCTTGACAGGGGAGGCACCGGGGAGCTGTTTTTT. It specifies CASSLDRGGTGELFF.

The V call is TRBV5-1, the J call TRBJ2-5, with 11 bases lining up with TRBD2. The length of the CDR3 is 14 residues. Trimming took 3 bases from V and 2 from J; bases not matched to a gene: 0. Germline values: CDR1 SGHRS, CDR2 YFSETQ. CDR3 protein: CASSWTSGQETQYF. Written as DNA, the CDR3 is TGCGCCAGCAGCTGGACTAGCGGGCAAGAGACCCAGTACTTC.

V usage is TRBV10-3 and J usage is TRBJ2-7, with 8 bases that match TRBD2. The germline gives CDR1 ENHRY, CDR2 SYGVKD. The length of the CDR3 is 16 residues. V was clipped by 2 bases and J by 2 bases; unmatched bases: 8. The CDR3 loop reads CAISEGLASLAYEQYF. Written as DNA, the CDR3 is TGTGCCATCAGTGAGGGACTAGCCTCTCTTGCCTACGAGCAGTACTTC.

This chain connects TRBV5-1 to TRBJ2-1; D is unresolved. V was clipped by 0 bases and J by 1 base, with 8 bases between them. This CDR3 has 15 residues. Germline V lookup: CDR1 SGHRS, CDR2 YFSETQ. CDR3 DNA sequence: TGCGCCAGCAGCTTGGTAGTTGTTTCCTACAATGAGCAGTTCTTC. It encodes CASSLVVVSYNEQFF.

The chain couples TRBV20-1 to TRBJ2-2; the match to TRBD1 covers 8 bases. Unmatched junction bases numbered 6, after V lost 3 bases and J lost 0 bases. Germline CDR1 and CDR2: DFQATT and SNEGSKA (reference sequence). The CDR3 contains 16 residues. The CDR3 nucleotides are TGCAGTGCTAGGGGAGACAGGGGATCGAACACCGGGGAGCTGTTTTTT. It encodes CSARGDRGSNTGELFF.

The DNA for the CDR3 is TGCAGTGCTCGTACCGGGACTACGGGGACCCAGTACTTC. It yields the protein CSARTGTTGTQYF. J is TRBJ2-5 and V is TRBV20-1; 7 nucleotides align to TRBD2. The CDR3 runs to 13 residues. From germline, CDR1 is DFQATT and CDR2 SNEGSKA (reference sequence). The trim removed 5 bases at V and 7 bases at J, leaving 10 bases unmatched.

The sample holds a few counts of this clonotype. Here the CDR3 DNA reads TGTGCCAGCAGTCCCCACAGGGGTGGCAATCAGCCCCAGCATTTT. Translating it yields CASSPHRGGNQPQHF. This chain uses TRBV12-3 or TRBV12-4 with TRBJ1-5; 7 nucleotides line up with TRBD1. The CDR3 is made up of 15 amino acids. The junction had 6 bases not matched to a gene; V was cut back by 5 bases and J by 2 bases.

Here the CDR3 reads CASSREPGSYEQYF. The CDR3 region has the DNA TGTGCCAGCAGCCGTGAACCGGGCTCCTACGAGCAGTACTTC. The chain links TRBV9 to TRBJ2-7; D is unresolved. Germline CDR1 is SGDLS and CDR2 is YYNGEE. The CDR3 totals 14 residues. The V end was cut by 4 bases, the J end by 0 bases, with 11 bases between.

Ten or more counts support this clonotype. This sequence joins TRBV5-1 and TRBJ2-1; D is possibly TRBD2 (5 bases). Germline CDR1 is SGHRS and CDR2 is YFSETQ. This CDR3 region has 13 residues. V was pared by 4 bases and J by 5 bases, with 10 bases between. The CDR3 DNA reads TGCGCCAGCAGCGAGGGCCAAAACAATGAGCAGTTCTTC. Its protein is CASSEGQNNEQFF.

This clonotype was observed a few times. The chain couples TRBV20-1 to TRBJ2-1; 8 positions agree with TRBD2. V shed 2 bases, J shed 7 bases, and the junction held 13 bases outside the gene matches. The CDR3 spans 16 residues. In germline, CDR1 is DFQATT, CDR2 SNEGSKA (reference sequence). The CDR3 reads CSARSGLAGRLNEQFF. CDR3 sequence (DNA): TGCAGTGCTAGATCAGGTCTAGCGGGCCGCCTTAATGAGCAGTTCTTC.

The CDR3 nucleotides are TGCAGCGTTGTGGTTTATTACGAGCAGTACTTC. The encoded protein is CSVVVYYEQYF. J is TRBJ2-7 and V is TRBV29-1; no definite D call. V was trimmed by 4 bases and J by 4 bases, leaving 8 bases between them. CDR1 and CDR2 from the germline V gene are SQVTM and ANQGSEA. The CDR3 length is 11 residues.